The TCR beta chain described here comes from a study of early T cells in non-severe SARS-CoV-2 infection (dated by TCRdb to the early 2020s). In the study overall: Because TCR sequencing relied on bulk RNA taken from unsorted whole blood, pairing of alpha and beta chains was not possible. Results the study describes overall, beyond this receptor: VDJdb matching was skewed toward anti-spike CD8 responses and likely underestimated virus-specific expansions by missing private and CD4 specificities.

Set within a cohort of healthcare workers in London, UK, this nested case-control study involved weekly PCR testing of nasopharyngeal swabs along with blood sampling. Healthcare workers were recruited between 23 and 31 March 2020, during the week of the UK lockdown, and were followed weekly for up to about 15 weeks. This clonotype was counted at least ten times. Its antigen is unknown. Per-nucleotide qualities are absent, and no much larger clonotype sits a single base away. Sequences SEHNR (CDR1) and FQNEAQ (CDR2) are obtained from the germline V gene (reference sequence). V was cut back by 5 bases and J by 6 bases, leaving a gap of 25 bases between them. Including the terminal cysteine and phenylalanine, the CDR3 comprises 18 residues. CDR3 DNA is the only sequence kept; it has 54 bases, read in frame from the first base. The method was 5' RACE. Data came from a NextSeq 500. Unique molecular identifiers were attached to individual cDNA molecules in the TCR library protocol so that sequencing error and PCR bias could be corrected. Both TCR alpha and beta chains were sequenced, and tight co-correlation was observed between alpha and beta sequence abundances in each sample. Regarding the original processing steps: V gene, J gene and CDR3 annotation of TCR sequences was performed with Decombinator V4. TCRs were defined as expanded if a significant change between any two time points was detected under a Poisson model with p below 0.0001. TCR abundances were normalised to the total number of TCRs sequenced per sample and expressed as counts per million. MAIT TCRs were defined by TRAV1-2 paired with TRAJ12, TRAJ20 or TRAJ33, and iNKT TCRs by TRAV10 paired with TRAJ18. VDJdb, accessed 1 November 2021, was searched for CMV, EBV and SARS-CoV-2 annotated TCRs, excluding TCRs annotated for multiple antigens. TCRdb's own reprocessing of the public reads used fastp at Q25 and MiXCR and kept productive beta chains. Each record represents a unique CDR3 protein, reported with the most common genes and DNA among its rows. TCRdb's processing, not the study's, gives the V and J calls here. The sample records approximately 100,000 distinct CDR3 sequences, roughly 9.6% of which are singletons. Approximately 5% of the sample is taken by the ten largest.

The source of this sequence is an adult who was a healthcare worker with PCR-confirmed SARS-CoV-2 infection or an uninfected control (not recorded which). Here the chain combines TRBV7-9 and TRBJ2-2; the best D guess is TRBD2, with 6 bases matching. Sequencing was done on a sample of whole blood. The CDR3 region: CASSDPRERVPLPGELFF. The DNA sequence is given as TGTGCCAGCAGCGATCCCAGGGAGCGGGTCCCCTTACCCGGGGAGCTGTTTTTT.